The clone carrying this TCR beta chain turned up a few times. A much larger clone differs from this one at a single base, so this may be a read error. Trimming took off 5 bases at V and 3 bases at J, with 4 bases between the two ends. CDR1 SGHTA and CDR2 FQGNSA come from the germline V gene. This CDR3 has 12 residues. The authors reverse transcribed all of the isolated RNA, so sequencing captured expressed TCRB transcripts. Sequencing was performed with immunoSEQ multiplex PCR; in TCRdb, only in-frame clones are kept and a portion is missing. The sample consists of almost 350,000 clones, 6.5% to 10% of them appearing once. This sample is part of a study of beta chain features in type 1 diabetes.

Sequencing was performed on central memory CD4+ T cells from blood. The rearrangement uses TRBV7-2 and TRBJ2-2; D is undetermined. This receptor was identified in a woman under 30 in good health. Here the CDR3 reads CASSPHTGELFF. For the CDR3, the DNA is TGTGCCAGCAGCCCCCACACCGGGGAGCTGTTTTTT.